These T cell receptor beta chains were read from a single sample in a study of radiotherapy plus CTLA-4 blockade in lung cancer. Only in-frame clones appear in the TCRdb table, and some are missing; sequencing was by immunoSEQ multiplex PCR. The sample carries 50,000 or so clones, roughly 76% recorded once. The material was peripheral blood, obtained from a patient treated with radiotherapy plus ipilimumab. The receptors come from a human donor with non-small cell lung cancer who had stable disease on radiotherapy plus ipilimumab. CDR3s include the opening cysteine and the closing phenylalanine or tryptophan. A D gene is named only where the DNA matches it firmly. Some rows have no size entry. The others give once, few or many, or a class for an expanded clone.

j_gene: TRBJ1-3
abundance: once
v_gene: TRBV7-2
d_gene: .
CDR3aa: CASSLGPGNYGNTIYF
CDR3nt: TGTGCCAGCAGCTTAGGCCCAGGGAATTATGGAAACACCATATATTTT

j_gene: TRBJ2-7
abundance: .
v_gene: TRBV27
d_gene: TRBD2
CDR3aa: CASSFRTSIYEQYF
CDR3nt: TGTGCCAGCAGTTTTCGGACTAGCATCTACGAGCAGTACTTC

j_gene: TRBJ2-1
abundance: .
v_gene: TRBV9
d_gene: .
CDR3aa: CASSVHLDEQFF
CDR3nt: TGTGCCAGCAGCGTACACTTGGATGAGCAGTTCTTC

j_gene: TRBJ2-2
abundance: .
v_gene: TRBV27
d_gene: .
CDR3aa: CATLGGSNTGELFF
CDR3nt: TGTGCCACCCTAGGGGGTTCGAACACCGGGGAGCTGTTTTTT

j_gene: TRBJ1-2
abundance: few
v_gene: TRBV5-1
d_gene: .
CDR3aa: CASSLEGREGYGYTF
CDR3nt: TGCGCCAGCAGCTTGGAGGGCAGGGAGGGCTATGGCTACACCTTC

j_gene: TRBJ2-6
abundance: .
v_gene: TRBV30
d_gene: .
CDR3aa: CAWSAGTGANVLTF
CDR3nt: TGTGCCTGGAGTGCAGGGACTGGGGCCAACGTCCTGACTTTC

j_gene: TRBJ1-1
abundance: .
v_gene: TRBV7-7
d_gene: .
CDR3aa: CASSLAGGHPEAFF
CDR3nt: TGTGCCAGCAGCTTAGCCGGAGGACACCCCGAAGCTTTCTTT

j_gene: TRBJ1-2
abundance: .
v_gene: TRBV9
d_gene: TRBD1
CDR3aa: CASSAGGASYGYTF
CDR3nt: TGTGCCAGCAGCGCAGGGGGCGCTTCCTATGGCTACACCTTC

j_gene: TRBJ1-5
abundance: once
v_gene: TRBV15
d_gene: .
CDR3aa: CATSRDRTGQPQHF
CDR3nt: TGTGCCACCAGCAGAGATCGGACGGGCCAGCCCCAGCATTTT

j_gene: TRBJ2-1
abundance: .
v_gene: TRBV29-1
d_gene: .
CDR3aa: CSVCVEGLWDEQFF
CDR3nt: TGCAGCGTTTGTGTTGAGGGGCTTTGGGATGAGCAGTTCTTC

j_gene: TRBJ1-1
abundance: .
v_gene: TRBV27
d_gene: .
CDR3aa: CASSSPGRNTEAFF
CDR3nt: TGTGCCAGCAGTTCCCCAGGGAGGAACACTGAAGCTTTCTTT

j_gene: TRBJ2-7
abundance: few
v_gene: TRBV21-1
d_gene: .
CDR3aa: CASTRDSSYEQYF
CDR3nt: TGTGCCAGCACCCGGGACAGTTCCTACGAGCAGTACTTC

j_gene: TRBJ1-1
abundance: few
v_gene: TRBV18
d_gene: .
CDR3aa: CASSQDSFEAFF
CDR3nt: TGTGCCAGCTCACAAGACAGTTTTGAAGCTTTCTTT

j_gene: TRBJ1-1
abundance: .
v_gene: TRBV7-2
d_gene: .
CDR3aa: CASSLRVGAFF
CDR3nt: TGTGCCAGCAGCTTACGAGTGGGAGCTTTCTTT

j_gene: TRBJ1-1
abundance: .
v_gene: TRBV7-2
d_gene: .
CDR3aa: CASSFRIRTEAFF
CDR3nt: TGTGCCAGCAGCTTCCGGATAAGGACTGAAGCTTTCTTT

j_gene: TRBJ2-2
abundance: .
v_gene: TRBV7-3
d_gene: .
CDR3aa: CASSPSRGSSTGELFF
CDR3nt: TGTGCCAGCAGCCCATCTAGAGGGTCCTCCACCGGGGAGCTGTTTTTT

j_gene: TRBJ2-3
abundance: .
v_gene: TRBV5-6
d_gene: .
CDR3aa: CASSLGRPTDTQYF
CDR3nt: TGTGCCAGCAGCTTAGGTCGGCCCACAGATACGCAGTATTTT

j_gene: TRBJ1-1
abundance: few
v_gene: TRBV7-9
d_gene: .
CDR3aa: CASNQPPGERAFF
CDR3nt: TGTGCCAGCAACCAACCACCGGGGGAAAGGGCTTTCTTT

j_gene: TRBJ2-2
abundance: .
v_gene: TRBV11-2
d_gene: .
CDR3aa: CASSLEIAIGELFF
CDR3nt: TGTGCCAGCAGCTTAGAAATAGCAATCGGGGAGCTGTTTTTT

j_gene: TRBJ1-3
abundance: .
v_gene: TRBV10-3
d_gene: .
CDR3aa: CAIREASGNTIYF
CDR3nt: TGTGCCATCAGGGAGGCTTCTGGAAACACCATATATTTT

j_gene: TRBJ1-1
abundance: .
v_gene: TRBV19
d_gene: .
CDR3aa: CASSIRPAEAFF
CDR3nt: TGTGCCAGTAGTATCCGACCCGCTGAAGCTTTCTTT

j_gene: TRBJ1-1
abundance: .
v_gene: TRBV7-9
d_gene: .
CDR3aa: CASSPLGTEAFF
CDR3nt: TGTGCCAGCAGCCCTTTAGGGACTGAAGCTTTCTTT

j_gene: TRBJ2-1
abundance: .
v_gene: TRBV29-1
d_gene: .
CDR3aa: CSVGQGTYNEQFF
CDR3nt: TGCAGCGTTGGCCAGGGGACCTACAATGAGCAGTTCTTC

j_gene: TRBJ1-2
abundance: .
v_gene: TRBV11-1
d_gene: .
CDR3aa: CASSLGGGYGYTF
CDR3nt: TGTGCCAGCAGCTTAGGGGGAGGATATGGCTACACCTTC

j_gene: TRBJ1-2
abundance: .
v_gene: TRBV29-1
d_gene: TRBD1
CDR3aa: CSVRDRGLDGYTF
CDR3nt: TGCAGCGTAAGGGACAGGGGATTGGATGGCTACACCTTC

j_gene: TRBJ2-1
abundance: .
v_gene: TRBV7-3
d_gene: .
CDR3aa: CASSLGLSSYNEQFF
CDR3nt: TGTGCCAGCAGCTTAGGCCTTAGCTCCTACAATGAGCAGTTCTTC

j_gene: TRBJ2-2
abundance: .
v_gene: TRBV27
d_gene: .
CDR3aa: CASSPGLPNTGELFF
CDR3nt: TGTGCCAGCAGCCCCGGGTTACCCAACACCGGGGAGCTGTTTTTT

j_gene: TRBJ1-2
abundance: few
v_gene: TRBV11-3
d_gene: .
CDR3aa: CASSLGFGKTYGYTF
CDR3nt: TGTGCCAGCAGCTTGGGCTTCGGAAAGACCTATGGCTACACCTTC

j_gene: TRBJ2-7
abundance: .
v_gene: TRBV29-1
d_gene: .
CDR3aa: CSVDRGRSDEQYF
CDR3nt: TGCAGCGTTGACAGGGGACGAAGCGACGAGCAGTACTTC

j_gene: TRBJ1-2
abundance: .
v_gene: TRBV5-1
d_gene: .
CDR3aa: CASSSPPVLGYTF
CDR3nt: TGCGCCAGCAGCTCCCCCCCGGTTCTCGGCTACACCTTC

j_gene: TRBJ1-5
abundance: .
v_gene: TRBV5-6
d_gene: .
CDR3aa: CASSRGANSNQPQHF
CDR3nt: TGTGCCAGCAGTCGGGGGGCGAATAGCAATCAGCCCCAGCATTTT

j_gene: TRBJ2-7
abundance: .
v_gene: TRBV23-1
d_gene: TRBD1
CDR3aa: CATRQGSYEQYF
CDR3nt: TGCGCCACCCGACAGGGATCCTACGAGCAGTACTTC

j_gene: TRBJ2-2
abundance: .
v_gene: TRBV18
d_gene: TRBD1
CDR3aa: CASSPSDRESGELFF
CDR3nt: TGTGCCAGCTCACCGTCGGACAGGGAGTCCGGGGAGCTGTTTTTT

j_gene: TRBJ1-1
abundance: .
v_gene: TRBV19
d_gene: .
CDR3aa: CASSIRGMNTEAFF
CDR3nt: TGTGCCAGTAGTATCAGGGGAATGAACACTGAAGCTTTCTTT

j_gene: TRBJ1-6
abundance: .
v_gene: TRBV7-2
d_gene: .
CDR3aa: CASSLDPNSPLHF
CDR3nt: TGTGCCAGCAGCTTAGATCCTAATTCACCCCTCCACTTT

j_gene: TRBJ2-7
abundance: .
v_gene: TRBV6-6
d_gene: TRBD2
CDR3aa: CATAAGGVTYEQYF
CDR3nt: TGTGCCACCGCCGCGGGGGGGGTAACCTACGAGCAGTACTTC

j_gene: TRBJ1-2
abundance: .
v_gene: TRBV4-1
d_gene: TRBD1
CDR3aa: CASSQRGGQGEGYTF
CDR3nt: TGCGCCAGCAGCCAAAGAGGGGGACAGGGTGAAGGCTACACCTTC

j_gene: TRBJ1-5
abundance: .
v_gene: TRBV2
d_gene: .
CDR3aa: CAGQRWINQPQHF
CDR3nt: TGTGCCGGCCAGAGGTGGATAAATCAGCCCCAGCATTTT

j_gene: TRBJ1-4
abundance: .
v_gene: TRBV30
d_gene: .
CDR3aa: CAWRGDDREKLFF
CDR3nt: TGTGCCTGGAGAGGCGACGATCGTGAAAAACTGTTTTTT

j_gene: TRBJ1-6
abundance: .
v_gene: TRBV28
d_gene: .
CDR3aa: CASRSSDSPLHF
CDR3nt: TGTGCCAGCAGATCTAGCGATTCACCCCTCCACTTT

j_gene: TRBJ1-2
abundance: few
v_gene: TRBV5-5
d_gene: .
CDR3aa: CASSLVAANYGYTF
CDR3nt: TGTGCCAGCAGCTTGGTTGCAGCTAACTATGGCTACACCTTC

j_gene: TRBJ2-7
abundance: .
v_gene: TRBV19
d_gene: .
CDR3aa: CASSISQGGEQYF
CDR3nt: TGTGCCAGTAGTATCTCCCAGGGGGGCGAGCAGTACTTC

j_gene: TRBJ1-4
abundance: once
v_gene: TRBV30
d_gene: .
CDR3aa: CAWRAFAGGEKLFF
CDR3nt: TGTGCCTGGAGGGCCTTTGCTGGGGGCGAAAAACTGTTTTTT

j_gene: TRBJ1-5
abundance: .
v_gene: TRBV4-1
d_gene: TRBD1
CDR3aa: CASSRGQDDLSNQPQHF
CDR3nt: TGCGCCAGCTCCCGTGGACAGGACGACCTTAGCAATCAGCCCCAGCATTTT

j_gene: TRBJ2-3
abundance: .
v_gene: TRBV6-6
d_gene: TRBD2
CDR3aa: CASTALAGPQDTQYF
CDR3nt: TGTGCCAGCACCGCACTAGCGGGGCCCCAAGATACGCAGTATTTT

j_gene: TRBJ1-2
abundance: few
v_gene: TRBV10-1
d_gene: .
CDR3aa: CASSENQDYGYTF
CDR3nt: TGCGCCAGCAGTGAGAATCAGGACTATGGCTACACCTTC

j_gene: TRBJ1-2
abundance: .
v_gene: TRBV6-1
d_gene: .
CDR3aa: CASTVADSYGYTF
CDR3nt: TGTGCCAGCACTGTGGCAGACTCCTATGGCTACACCTTC

j_gene: TRBJ2-2
abundance: .
v_gene: TRBV5-4
d_gene: .
CDR3aa: CASSFQGTGELFF
CDR3nt: TGTGCCAGCAGCTTTCAGGGGACCGGGGAGCTGTTTTTT

j_gene: TRBJ1-2
abundance: .
v_gene: TRBV5-1
d_gene: TRBD1
CDR3aa: CASSFLGTGRDGYTF
CDR3nt: TGCGCCAGCAGCTTTCTAGGGACAGGGCGCGATGGCTACACCTTC

j_gene: TRBJ1-1
abundance: once
v_gene: TRBV14
d_gene: .
CDR3aa: CASSQVVSPGGWFF
CDR3nt: TGTGCCAGCAGCCAAGTAGTGTCACCGGGCGGGTGGTTCTTT

j_gene: TRBJ1-6
abundance: .
v_gene: TRBV30
d_gene: .
CDR3aa: CAWNEGGSSYNSPLHF
CDR3nt: TGTGCCTGGAACGAGGGGGGGAGCTCCTATAATTCACCCCTCCACTTT

j_gene: TRBJ2-2
abundance: .
v_gene: TRBV7-3
d_gene: .
CDR3aa: CASSLRAANTGELFF
CDR3nt: TGTGCCAGCAGCTTAAGGGCAGCGAACACCGGGGAGCTGTTTTTT

j_gene: TRBJ1-3
abundance: .
v_gene: TRBV6-5
d_gene: .
CDR3aa: CASSYVEGAGNTIYF
CDR3nt: TGTGCCAGCAGTTACGTGGAGGGCGCTGGAAACACCATATATTTT

j_gene: TRBJ2-7
abundance: .
v_gene: TRBV6-6
d_gene: TRBD1
CDR3aa: CASSYTGAAYEQYF
CDR3nt: TGTGCCAGCAGTTACACAGGGGCGGCCTACGAGCAGTACTTC

j_gene: TRBJ1-2
abundance: .
v_gene: TRBV19
d_gene: .
CDR3aa: CASSIGTTNYGYTF
CDR3nt: TGTGCCAGTAGTATCGGAACGACTAACTATGGCTACACCTTC